The 6 T cell receptor beta chains given below trace back to one sample, sequenced in a study of PD-1 blockade in classical Hodgkin lymphoma. Time point indicated: cycle 4 day 1 (C4D1), after five to seven weeks of nivolumab. Every single patient, without exception, relapsed after autologous stem cell transplantation, and brentuximab vedotin exposure varied. Assay: immunoSEQ multiplex PCR; the TCRdb copy retains only in-frame clones and omits some. The sample carries roughly 21,000 clones, about 85% recorded once. Specimen: peripheral blood mononuclear cells (PBMCs), collected before the fourth cycle of nivolumab. The source of these receptors is a human donor with classical Hodgkin lymphoma.

CDR3 loop: CASSLESGLLFTYEQYF. CDR3 bases: TGTGCCAGCAGCTTAGAGTCGGGACTTCTATTCACCTACGAGCAGTACTTC. The chain joins TRBV7-2 to TRBJ2-7; D perhaps matches TRBD2 (6 bases). V lost 1 base, J lost 2 bases, and 18 bases lay in between. Germline CDR1 reads SGHTA; CDR2 reads FQGNSA. This CDR3 is built from 17 residues. The variable domain in full, completed from reference TRBV7-2 and TRBJ2-7, reads GAGVSQSPSNKVTEKGKDVELRCDPISGHTALYWYRQSLGQGLEFLIYFQGNSAPDKSGLPSDRFSAERTGGSVSTLTIQRTQQEDSAVYLCASSLESGLLFTYEQYFGPGTRLTVT.

The V call is TRBV6-6, the J call TRBJ1-2; no definite D call. Trimming shortened V by 2 bases and J by 4 bases, and 11 bases separated the two germline ends. Germline V gene lookup returns CDR1 MNHNY and CDR2 SVGAGI (reference sequence). This CDR3 is 14 amino acids long. The CDR3, as DNA: TGTGCCAGCAGTTACCCAGTCGGATCCTATGGCTACACCTTC. This translates into CASSYPVGSYGYTF.

The rearrangement links TRBV7-3 to TRBJ2-3; no clear D. This CDR3 contains 16 residues. CDR1 SGHTA and CDR2 FQGTGA come from the germline V gene. Trimming took 2 bases from V and 0 from J, leaving 12 bases between them. The CDR3: CASSLLLGMSTDTQYF. The CDR3 DNA sequence: TGTGCCAGCAGCTTATTGCTAGGGATGAGCACAGATACGCAGTATTTT.

V is TRBV19 and J is TRBJ1-1, with no clear D. CDR3 length: 11 amino acids. Trimming pared 4 bases from V and 3 bases from J, leaving 3 bases between. Germline V gene data show CDR1 as LNHDA and CDR2 as SQIVND (reference sequence). This chain's CDR3 is CASSSYTEAFF. Here the CDR3 DNA reads TGTGCCAGTAGTAGTTACACTGAAGCTTTCTTT.

The V call is TRBV28, the J call TRBJ2-1; D is undetermined. This CDR3 has 14 amino acids. V was clipped by 2 bases and J by 4 bases, with 9 bases between them. Germline V lookup: CDR1 MDHEN, CDR2 SYDVKM. CDR3 nucleotides: TGTGCCAGCAGTTTAGAGCTACCTTACAATGAGCAGTTCTTC. Its translation: CASSLELPYNEQFF.

The chain combines TRBV6-1 with TRBJ2-7; tentatively, D is TRBD2 (5 bases). This CDR3 has 15 amino acids. The V gene lost 8 bases and the J gene lost 1 base, with 18 bases spanning the gap. Germline V gives CDR1 MNHNS, CDR2 SASEGT. CDR3 DNA: TGTGCCAGCGAGACCTCAACCGGGGTGTCCTACGAGCAGTACTTC. Its protein product is CASETSTGVSYEQYF.